This entry is about one TCR beta chain. The data derive from a study of blood T cell repertoires in COVID-19. Profiled with immunoSEQ multiplex PCR; TCRdb holds only in-frame clones, not every one. The table shows just over 300,000 clones, with 75% to 90% occurring only once. Sample: PBMCs or T cells enriched from blood (not recorded which). The sequence was collected from a woman aged 40-49 years who had recovered from COVID-19.

The CDR3 DNA sequence: TGTGCCAGCAGCTTATCCGTTAACAATGAGCAGTTCTTC. It translates to CASSLSVNNEQFF. V is TRBV11-2 and J is TRBJ2-1; D gene uncertain. V lost 2 bases to trimming and J lost 5 bases, with 7 bases between them. Germline values: CDR1 SGHAT, CDR2 FQNNGV. The CDR3 loop spans 13 amino acids.